This is a list of T cell receptor beta chains from one sample in a study of human T cells and chemical hapten exposure. Each CDR3 protein is one row after TCRdb ran MiXCR on the RACE reads. The sample has more than 250,000 distinct CDR3 sequences, about 9% seen once; the top ten hold approximately 2.2%. The input for sequencing was whole blood, taken in connection with sensitization to the hapten diphenylcyclopropenone (DPC). The receptor source for this set is a woman aged 40 to 55 with alopecia areata. Some clones in this sample may be carry-over from other donors' samples. Each CDR3 is given with its conserved first and last residue. Each record gives: J gene, V gene, CDR3 protein.

J gene: TRBJ2-3; V gene: TRBV11-2; CDR3 protein: CASSLGPRTDTQYF
J gene: TRBJ1-1; V gene: TRBV29-1; CDR3 protein: CSVSQGLTEAFF
J gene: TRBJ2-5; V gene: TRBV28; CDR3 protein: CASSFYTYQETQYF
J gene: TRBJ2-5; V gene: TRBV19; CDR3 protein: CASSIRRGGAWETQYF
J gene: TRBJ2-1; V gene: TRBV20-1; CDR3 protein: CSAADSGGPYNEQFF
J gene: TRBJ2-2; V gene: TRBV6-5; CDR3 protein: CASTPENTGELFF
J gene: TRBJ2-6; V gene: TRBV20-1; CDR3 protein: CSARETGGLFSGANVLTF
J gene: TRBJ2-6; V gene: TRBV20-1; CDR3 protein: CSASRHGSGANVLTF
J gene: TRBJ2-1; V gene: TRBV2; CDR3 protein: CASSEEGTSYNEQFF
J gene: TRBJ1-4; V gene: TRBV6-1; CDR3 protein: CASSLYRGPNEKLFF
J gene: TRBJ1-1; V gene: TRBV10-3; CDR3 protein: CAITGTENTEAFF
J gene: TRBJ2-6; V gene: TRBV9; CDR3 protein: CASSVQGSSGANVLTF
J gene: TRBJ1-2; V gene: TRBV4-3; CDR3 protein: CASSGIDTNYGYTF
J gene: TRBJ2-1; V gene: TRBV29-1; CDR3 protein: CSGAASGYNEQFF
J gene: TRBJ2-2; V gene: TRBV28; CDR3 protein: CASSLPGASANTGELFF
J gene: TRBJ2-7; V gene: TRBV5-1; CDR3 protein: CASSRDRRNEQYF
J gene: TRBJ1-2; V gene: TRBV6-5; CDR3 protein: CASSYHIQANYGYTF
J gene: TRBJ2-7; V gene: TRBV20-1; CDR3 protein: CSARGGLYEQYF
J gene: TRBJ1-6; V gene: TRBV20-1; CDR3 protein: CSARSTGVLDSPLHF
J gene: TRBJ1-6; V gene: TRBV7-6; CDR3 protein: CASSLTYGDSPLHF
J gene: TRBJ1-2; V gene: TRBV10-3; CDR3 protein: CAISEGTGGYGYTF
J gene: TRBJ2-1; V gene: TRBV12-3/TRBV12-4; CDR3 protein: CASTRGSSYNEQFF
J gene: TRBJ2-1; V gene: TRBV4-2; CDR3 protein: CASSQDPYNEQFF
J gene: TRBJ2-2; V gene: TRBV5-1; CDR3 protein: CASSLVGAGTDTGELFF
J gene: TRBJ1-2; V gene: TRBV28; CDR3 protein: CASRRTGDYGYTF
J gene: TRBJ1-2; V gene: TRBV28; CDR3 protein: CASSLGVSYGYTF
J gene: TRBJ1-2; V gene: TRBV12-3/TRBV12-4; CDR3 protein: CASSPGAKIYGYTF
J gene: TRBJ2-3; V gene: TRBV27; CDR3 protein: CASRPRGADTQYF
J gene: TRBJ1-6; V gene: TRBV15; CDR3 protein: CATSSLGTSPLHF
J gene: TRBJ1-4; V gene: TRBV20-1; CDR3 protein: CSARDHGTAETLFF
J gene: TRBJ2-7; V gene: TRBV27; CDR3 protein: CASSLETPRGEQYF
J gene: TRBJ2-1; V gene: TRBV12-3/TRBV12-4; CDR3 protein: CASSILEVAGVTSYNEQFF
J gene: TRBJ2-1; V gene: TRBV7-6; CDR3 protein: CASSLVSGTEQFF
J gene: TRBJ2-3; V gene: TRBV20-1; CDR3 protein: CSARAPGTDTQYF
J gene: TRBJ2-7; V gene: TRBV9; CDR3 protein: CASSAVPGLAGGLPYF
J gene: TRBJ1-1; V gene: TRBV28; CDR3 protein: CASSSGTGERRMNTEAFF
J gene: TRBJ1-6; V gene: TRBV6-5; CDR3 protein: CASRPRGTYYNSPLHF
J gene: TRBJ1-1; V gene: TRBV28; CDR3 protein: CASSLLPLTDRGENTEAFF
J gene: TRBJ2-1; V gene: TRBV9; CDR3 protein: CASSVGPDYPNEQFF
J gene: TRBJ2-7; V gene: TRBV29-1; CDR3 protein: CSVQLAPTSEQYF
J gene: TRBJ2-2; V gene: TRBV6-6; CDR3 protein: CASTRGGGTGELFF
J gene: TRBJ1-3; V gene: TRBV9; CDR3 protein: CASSAPGRPSGNTIYF
J gene: TRBJ1-5; V gene: TRBV20-1; CDR3 protein: CSARVETGVLQPQHF
J gene: TRBJ2-1; V gene: TRBV20-1; CDR3 protein: CSARRRELYEQFF
J gene: TRBJ2-5; V gene: TRBV28; CDR3 protein: CASSSGPPREETQYF
J gene: TRBJ2-7; V gene: TRBV10-3; CDR3 protein: CAISQDRGHEQYF